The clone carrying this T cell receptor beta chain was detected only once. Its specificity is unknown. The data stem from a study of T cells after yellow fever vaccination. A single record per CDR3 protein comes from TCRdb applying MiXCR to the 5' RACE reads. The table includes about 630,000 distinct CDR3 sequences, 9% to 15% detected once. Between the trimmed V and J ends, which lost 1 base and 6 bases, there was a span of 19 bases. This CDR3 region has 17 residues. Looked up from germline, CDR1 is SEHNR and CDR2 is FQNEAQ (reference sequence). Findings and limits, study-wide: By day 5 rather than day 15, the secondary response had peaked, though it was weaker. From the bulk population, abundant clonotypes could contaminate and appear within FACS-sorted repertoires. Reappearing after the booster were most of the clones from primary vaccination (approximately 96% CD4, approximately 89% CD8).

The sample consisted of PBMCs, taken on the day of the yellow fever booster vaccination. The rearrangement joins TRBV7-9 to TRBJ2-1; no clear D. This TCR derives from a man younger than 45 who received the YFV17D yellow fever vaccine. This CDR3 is CASSLEIGASVRNEQFF. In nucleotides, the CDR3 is TGTGCCAGCAGCTTAGAGATTGGTGCTAGTGTGCGCAATGAGCAGTTCTTC.